This T cell receptor (beta chain) came from a study of OX40 agonist ivuxolimab in advanced cancers. Study background: People in dose escalation had one of these cancers: hepatocellular carcinoma, melanoma, renal cell or head and neck cancer.

Study-level points and caveats: In general, CD8+ T cells held more expanded clones than CD4+ did, on average. At doses 0.1 to 3.0 mg/kg, CD4+ and CD8+ clones expanded.

Autoimmune disease history or systemic immunosuppression led to patients being barred. Of note for this clone: Its antigen is unidentified.

Method: immunoSEQ multiplex PCR; TCRdb's copy keeps in-frame clones and lacks some. The repertoire holds tens of thousands of clones, with around 90% as singletons. This specimen was CD4+ or CD8+ T cells sorted from blood, taken in a trial of the OX40 agonist ivuxolimab. The TCR comes from an adult with an advanced solid tumor such as melanoma, head and neck, liver or kidney cancer.

CDR3 nucleotide sequence: TGTGCCAGCGGTCAGGAGAGCTACACCTTC. Its protein product is CASGQESYTF. The chain uses TRBV28 and TRBJ1-2, with D hard to call. This CDR3 region has 10 residues. The germline V and J ends were trimmed by 8 bases and 9 bases, with 10 bases remaining between them. From germline, CDR1 is MDHEN and CDR2 SYDVKM.